The rows below give T cell receptor beta chains drawn from one sample of a study of T cell repertoires in cytomegalovirus infection. TCRdb recomputed calls from the reads with MiXCR, one row per CDR3 protein. The table has some 560,000 distinct CDR3 sequences, 40% seen once. The antigens these receptors bind are not known. The specimen was cultured PBMCs, collected from culture after CMV antigen stimulation. These receptors originate from a human donor in good health (CMV status not recorded). Some clones in this sample may be carry-over from other donors' samples. Both conserved end residues are part of each CDR3. D genes are given only for firm matches. The size entry is marked missing in some rows and otherwise reads once, few, many or a size class.

NA NA TRBJ1-2 TRBV6-1 CASRISGTGYTF TGTGCCAGCAGGATCTCAGGGACGGGCTACACCTTC
NA NA TRBJ2-2 TRBV4-1 CASSQGGGNRGRTGELFF TGCGCCAGCAGCCAAGGAGGGGGGAACAGGGGACGCACCGGGGAGCTGTTTTTT
NA NA TRBJ2-1 TRBV5-1 CASSLAGTRPYNEQFF TGCGCCAGCAGCTTGGCCGGGACTCGCCCCTACAATGAGCAGTTCTTC
NA NA TRBJ2-1 TRBV4-1 CASSHPGRGGDEQFF TGCGCCAGCAGCCACCCCGGAAGGGGAGGCGATGAGCAGTTCTTC
many TRBD2 TRBJ2-7 TRBV7-2 CASSLAGGSGDHTYEQYF TGTGCCAGCAGCTTAGCGGGGGGTAGCGGGGATCACACCTACGAGCAGTACTTC
many TRBD1 TRBJ2-7 TRBV2 CASDGDQPGQGAKEQYF TGTGCCAGCGACGGGGACCAACCGGGACAGGGGGCAAAAGAGCAGTACTTC
NA NA TRBJ2-1 TRBV7-2 CASSFPGFEQFF TGTGCCAGCAGCTTTCCAGGGTTTGAGCAGTTCTTC
NA TRBD1 TRBJ2-5 TRBV5-3 CASSIRDRAYQETQYF TGTGCCAGCAGCATCCGGGACAGGGCTTACCAAGAGACCCAGTACTTC
NA TRBD1 TRBJ1-2 TRBV6-2/TRBV6-3 CASSPLGTGDGYTF TGTGCCAGCAGTCCCCTCGGGACAGGGGATGGCTACACCTTC
few NA TRBJ1-1 TRBV19 CASSIGGKNTEAFF TGTGCCAGTAGTATTGGGGGGAAGAACACTGAAGCTTTCTTT
few TRBD1 TRBJ2-3 TRBV24-1 CATSDRGQGADTQYF TGTGCCACCAGTGACCGGGGACAGGGGGCAGATACGCAGTATTTT
NA NA TRBJ2-3 TRBV29-1 CSVAVGVDTQYF TGCAGCGTTGCGGTGGGGGTAGATACGCAGTATTTT
few NA TRBJ2-6 TRBV7-9 CASTDSGANVLTF TGTGCCAGCACTGACTCTGGGGCCAACGTCCTGACTTTC
NA TRBD2 TRBJ2-7 TRBV20-1 CSARDGVAGDWQYF TGCAGTGCTAGAGATGGGGTAGCGGGAGATTGGCAGTACTTC
few TRBD1 TRBJ2-7 TRBV7-2 CASSLNAGGYEQYF TGTGCCAGCAGCTTAAATGCAGGGGGCTACGAGCAGTACTTC
NA TRBD1 TRBJ1-2 TRBV6-6 CASSSWGQNYTF TGTGCCAGCAGTTCATGGGGACAGAACTACACCTTC
NA TRBD2 TRBJ2-2 TRBV10-3 CAISVGSGRTGELFF TGTGCCATCAGTGTGGGTAGCGGGAGGACCGGGGAGCTGTTTTTT
NA NA TRBJ1-1 TRBV11-2 CASSPLRGRQTEAFF TGTGCCAGCAGCCCTCTTCGGGGGCGACAAACTGAAGCTTTCTTT
NA NA TRBJ2-3 TRBV7-2 CASSLQGWDTQYF TGTGCCAGCAGCCTCCAGGGGTGGGATACGCAGTATTTT
NA NA TRBJ2-5 TRBV5-4 CATSSGPESAKETQYF TGTGCCACCAGCTCGGGCCCCGAATCCGCCAAGGAGACCCAGTACTTC
few NA TRBJ2-3 TRBV6-2/TRBV6-3 CASSTRTGGRSDTQYF TGTGCCAGCAGTACCCGGACAGGAGGGAGATCGGATACGCAGTATTTT
NA NA TRBJ1-5 TRBV7-8 CASSLGHGNQPQHF TGTGCCAGCAGCTTAGGGCACGGCAATCAGCCCCAGCATTTT
NA NA TRBJ1-1 TRBV7-6 CASSVGPPYEAFF TGTGCCAGCAGCGTAGGGCCCCCTTATGAAGCTTTCTTT
NA TRBD1 TRBJ1-5 TRBV7-4 CASSRQGLQPQHF TGTGCCAGCAGCAGACAGGGACTTCAGCCCCAGCATTTT
NA TRBD2 TRBJ2-7 TRBV6-2/TRBV6-3 CASKTTSRFGTSGSEAYEQYF TGTGCCAGCAAGACTACGAGCCGGTTCGGGACTAGCGGGAGTGAGGCCTACGAGCAGTACTTC
NA TRBD2 TRBJ2-5 TRBV27 CASSINHHRAGGQETQYF TGTGCCAGCAGTATCAACCATCACCGAGCGGGGGGTCAAGAGACCCAGTACTTC
few TRBD2 TRBJ2-3 TRBV6-1 CASTQRGWDTQYF TGTGCCAGCACTCAGCGGGGGTGGGATACGCAGTATTTT
NA TRBD2 TRBJ2-7 TRBV11-2 CASSLVAGDSYEQYF TGTGCCAGCAGCTTAGTAGCGGGGGACTCCTACGAGCAGTACTTC
NA NA TRBJ2-2 TRBV4-2 CASSQELMITGELFF TGTGCCAGCAGCCAAGAATTAATGATCACCGGGGAGCTGTTTTTT
few TRBD1 TRBJ1-6 TRBV7-9 CASSLVGTGNSPLHF TGTGCCAGCAGCTTAGTGGGGACAGGGAATTCACCCCTCCACTTT
few NA TRBJ2-5 TRBV19 CASSIGDPWNQETQYF TGTGCCAGTAGTATCGGGGACCCCTGGAACCAAGAGACCCAGTACTTC
NA NA TRBJ1-1 TRBV15 CATSRPADKNTEAFF TGTGCCACCAGCAGGCCGGCGGACAAGAACACTGAAGCTTTCTTT
few TRBD1 TRBJ2-7 TRBV7-6 CASSNGQAYEQYF TGTGCCAGCAGTAACGGACAGGCCTACGAGCAGTACTTC
once TRBD2 TRBJ2-1 TRBV6-5 CASSRSGRYNEQFF TGTGCCAGCAGTAGAAGCGGGAGGTACAATGAGCAGTTCTTC
many NA TRBJ1-2 TRBV7-2 CASSLGALLLDGYTF TGTGCCAGCAGCTTAGGTGCCCTGCTGTTAGATGGCTACACCTTC
many NA TRBJ2-1 TRBV7-2 CASSPPPSSYNEQFF TGTGCCAGCAGCCCCCCTCCAAGCTCCTACAATGAGCAGTTCTTC
NA TRBD1 TRBJ2-3 TRBV20-1 CSAAPGGRVTDTQYF TGCAGTGCGGCTCCAGGGGGTCGGGTCACAGATACGCAGTATTTT
few NA TRBJ1-2 TRBV7-2 CASSLVGFGGYTF TGTGCCAGCAGCTTAGTAGGGTTCGGCGGCTACACCTTC
few TRBD1 TRBJ2-4 TRBV6-1 CASSGEGGQEDIQYF TGTGCCAGCAGTGGCGAGGGGGGACAGGAGGACATTCAGTACTTC
NA NA TRBJ2-1 TRBV7-2 CASSVPWGEQFF TGTGCCAGCAGCGTTCCTTGGGGTGAGCAGTTCTTC
NA NA TRBJ1-3 TRBV12-3/TRBV12-4 CASSLGRASTGNTIYF TGTGCCAGCAGTTTAGGGAGGGCATCTACTGGAAACACCATATATTTT
NA TRBD2 TRBJ2-5 TRBV7-2 CASSMGLAAETQYF TGTGCCAGCAGCATGGGACTAGCGGCAGAGACCCAGTACTTC
few NA TRBJ1-5 TRBV12-3/TRBV12-4 CASSLEGVANQPQHF TGTGCCAGCAGTTTAGAGGGAGTGGCAAATCAGCCCCAGCATTTT
NA NA TRBJ1-4 TRBV3-1 CASSQATTNEKLFF TGTGCCAGCAGCCAAGCTACAACTAATGAAAAACTGTTTTTT
few NA TRBJ1-6 TRBV7-2 CASSTGNFFSPLHF TGTGCCAGCAGCACCGGGAACTTTTTTTCACCCCTCCACTTT
NA NA TRBJ2-2 TRBV27 CASRSRRNTGELFF TGTGCCAGCCGAAGCAGGCGAAACACCGGGGAGCTGTTTTTT
few NA TRBJ2-7 TRBV7-8 CASSSQRQGYEQYF TGTGCCAGCAGCTCCCAGAGGCAAGGATACGAGCAGTACTTC
NA NA TRBJ2-7 TRBV11-2 CASSIGTGPYYEQYF TGTGCCAGCAGCATTGGGACTGGCCCTTACTACGAGCAGTACTTC
few TRBD1 TRBJ1-4 TRBV5-1 CASAPGQGPGGEKLFF TGCGCCAGCGCCCCGGGACAGGGCCCGGGAGGGGAAAAACTGTTTTTT
NA NA TRBJ2-3 TRBV7-6 CASSLAILAITDTQYF TGTGCCAGCAGCTTAGCTATACTCGCCATCACAGATACGCAGTATTTT
once NA TRBJ2-2 TRBV18 CASSPRLGSTGELFF TGTGCCAGCTCACCGAGGTTGGGTTCCACCGGGGAGCTGTTTTTT
NA NA TRBJ1-2 TRBV6-6 CASLNFGIYGYTF TGTGCCAGCCTAAACTTCGGAATCTATGGCTACACCTTC
few NA TRBJ2-3 TRBV27 CASSLSYFTDTQYF TGTGCCAGCAGTTTATCCTACTTCACAGATACGCAGTATTTT
few NA TRBJ2-5 TRBV7-2 CASSLDGPETQYF TGTGCCAGCAGCTTAGATGGACCAGAGACCCAGTACTTC
NA NA TRBJ1-2 TRBV6-1 CASSGGAVIRGYTF TGTGCCAGCAGTGGCGGCGCCGTTATACGGGGCTACACCTTC
few TRBD2 TRBJ2-3 TRBV6-2/TRBV6-3 CASTTRAGVYTDTQYF TGTGCCAGCACGACTCGGGCGGGAGTGTACACAGATACGCAGTATTTT
NA NA TRBJ2-3 TRBV7-2 CASSPGMTDTQYF TGTGCCAGCAGCCCGGGGATGACAGATACGCAGTATTTT
few TRBD2 TRBJ2-7 TRBV4-1 CASSQGLLAGGNYEQYF TGCGCCAGCAGCCAAGGGCTCTTAGCGGGAGGGAACTACGAGCAGTACTTC
few NA TRBJ2-7 TRBV7-2 CASSLTDEAKDVPREQYF TGTGCCAGCAGCTTAACGGATGAGGCTAAGGACGTACCGAGGGAGCAGTACTTC